This passage covers 5 T cell receptor beta chains from one sample sequenced in a study of T cell repertoires in cytomegalovirus infection. TCRdb fed the reads into MiXCR, producing one record per CDR3 protein. The sample records just under 550,000 distinct CDR3 sequences, around 27% being singletons. Source material: PBMCs. The receptors were sampled from a human donor in good health (CMV status not recorded). Some clones in this sample may be carry-over from other donors' samples.

This chain links TRBV7-2 with TRBJ2-7; maybe TRBD2 (5 bases). CDR1 and CDR2 (germline): SGHTA, FQGNSA. V was pared by 1 base and J by 6 bases, with 16 bases between. CDR3 size: 15 residues. This CDR3 is CASSLEWAGGREQYF. The CDR3 DNA follows: TGTGCCAGCAGCTTAGAATGGGCTGGAGGCCGCGAGCAGTACTTC.

The V call is TRBV20-1, the J call TRBJ1-1; 9 bases align to TRBD1. The CDR3 consists of 12 residues. Trimming cost V 6 bases and J 5 bases; bases outside gene matches: 4. Germline V CDR1 and CDR2: DFQATT, SNEGSKA (reference sequence). CDR3 in DNA: TGCAGTGCCTGGGACAGGGAGACTGAAGCTTTCTTT. Translation gives CSAWDRETEAFF.

This clonotype has a single count. The chain joins TRBV5-1 to TRBJ1-1, with D possibly matching TRBD1 (5 bases). Germline V gene sequence: CDR1 SGHRS, CDR2 YFSETQ. V dropped 4 bases and J dropped 0 bases, with 13 bases sitting between them. The CDR3 spans 15 residues. The CDR3 DNA sequence: TGCGCCAGCAGCCCCAGAAAGGGGATGAACACTGAAGCTTTCTTT. It yields the protein CASSPRKGMNTEAFF.

A few counts support this clonotype. V gene TRBV29-1 combines with J gene TRBJ1-2; D is possibly TRBD1 (5 bases). Per the germline V gene, CDR1 is SQVTM and CDR2 is ANQGSEA. Trimming removed 7 bases at V and 5 bases at J, with 11 bases between. This CDR3 is built from 11 residues. The CDR3 bases are TGCAGCGGGATGGGGGAATATGGCTACACCTTC. Protein sequence: CSGMGEYGYTF.

This clonotype was found a few times. A much larger clone differs by one base, so this may be a read error. This chain joins TRBV2 and TRBJ1-2; no definite D call. The ends were cut back, 6 bases at V and 3 bases at J, with 5 bases in the middle. The germline gives CDR1 SNHLY, CDR2 FYNNEI. The CDR3 extends over 11 amino acids. The CDR3 loop is CASSPDYGYTF. The CDR3 bases are TGTGCCAGCAGCCCGGACTATGGCTACACCTTC.